This note documents a single T cell receptor beta chain sequence. Its antigen is unknown. Germline V CDR1 and CDR2: LNHDA, SQIVND (reference sequence). V dropped 4 bases and J dropped 6; count of bases not matched to a gene: 5. CDR3 length equals 14 residues. These data come from a study of T cell repertoires in cytomegalovirus infection. Whole-study context: Indications of both CMV infection and matching HLA type were provided by public TCR beta signatures. Findings and limits, study-wide: Within the response measured ex vivo, HLA-C-restricted CMV-specific TCR beta clonotypes were dominant. Cumulative public TCR beta family frequency identified carriers of CMV plus the relevant HLA.

MiXCR, applied by TCRdb to the reads, yields one record per CDR3 protein. The data contain about 490,000 distinct CDR3 sequences, 26% of them seen just once; the ten biggest clones take up around 13%. V and J are TRBV19 and TRBJ1-2; 10 positions agree with TRBD1. Sequenced material: PBMCs. This TCR derives from a human donor in good health (CMV status not recorded). Some clones in this sample may be carry-over from other donors' samples. In DNA form, the CDR3 reads TGTGCCAGTAGTACCCTCGGACAGGGGGATGGCTACACCTTC. Amino acid sequence: CASSTLGQGDGYTF.